These T cell receptor beta chains were read from a single sample in a study of blood T cell repertoires in COVID-19. TCRdb's table, derived via immunoSEQ multiplex PCR, lists solely in-frame clones and lacks some. Among 220,000 or so clones listed, roughly 90% were seen once. Sequencing used PBMCs or T cells enriched from blood (not recorded which). The receptors stem from a man younger than 40 who had been exposed to COVID-19. CDR3s include the opening cysteine and the closing phenylalanine or tryptophan. A D gene is named only where the DNA matches it firmly. The listing skips clone size in some rows; elsewhere it reads once, few, many or a size class.

clone_size	d_call	j_call	v_call	cdr3_nt	cdr3_aa
NA	TRBD1	TRBJ1-2	TRBV4-2	TGTGCCAGCAGCCACCACAGGGGACTCGATGGCTACACCTTC	CASSHHRGLDGYTF
once	NA	TRBJ2-5	TRBV7-8	TGTGCCAGCAGCTTAAGACCAGGGGGGACAAGTGGAGAGACCCAGTACTTC	CASSLRPGGTSGETQYF
NA	TRBD2	TRBJ2-3	TRBV11-2	TGTGCCAGCAGCTTAGGCGGGGGAAGAAACACAGATACGCAGTATTTT	CASSLGGGRNTDTQYF
NA	NA	TRBJ2-1	TRBV30	TGTGCCTGGAGTCTTTACCAGCGTGAGCAGTTCTTC	CAWSLYQREQFF
NA	NA	TRBJ1-6	TRBV4-1	TGCGCCAGCAGCCAAGAGATGCTCGAGAATTCACCCCTCCACTTT	CASSQEMLENSPLHF
NA	TRBD1	TRBJ2-1	TRBV9	TGTGCCAGCAGCACAGGGGGGTATGAGCAGTTCTTC	CASSTGGYEQFF
NA	TRBD1	TRBJ1-1	TRBV2	TGTGCCAGCATACCGGGACAGGTGAACACTGAAGCTTTCTTT	CASIPGQVNTEAFF
NA	NA	TRBJ1-3	TRBV5-1	TGCGCCAGCAGCTCCCCCCCAGGAAACACCATATATTTT	CASSSPPGNTIYF
NA	NA	TRBJ2-3	TRBV2	TGTGCCAGCAGTGCGACGGGGGGCAGAGCAGATACGCAGTATTTT	CASSATGGRADTQYF
NA	TRBD1	TRBJ1-3	TRBV7-9	TGTGCCAGCAGCCTGAGGGGGCTTTCTGGAAACACCATATATTTT	CASSLRGLSGNTIYF
NA	NA	TRBJ1-2	TRBV12-5	TGTGCTAGTGGCACCCAGGGGTTAGATGGCTACACCTTC	CASGTQGLDGYTF
many	TRBD1	TRBJ2-2	TRBV10-3	TGTGCCATCAGTGCCCCGGACAGGGAGGCCACCGGGGAGCTGTTTTTT	CAISAPDREATGELFF
once	NA	TRBJ1-6	TRBV5-1	TGCGCCAGCAGCTTGGCCGGTGGGGCTTCACCCCTCCACTTT	CASSLAGGASPLHF
NA	NA	TRBJ1-1	TRBV9	TGTGCCAGCAGCCCCGAGGGAGCTTCCCTCACTGAAGCTTTCTTT	CASSPEGASLTEAFF
NA	NA	TRBJ1-5	TRBV6-1	TGTGCCAGCAGTGAAGAAGTCGGTGGGAGGCAGCCCCAGCATTTT	CASSEEVGGRQPQHF
NA	NA	TRBJ2-1	TRBV29-1	TGCAGCGTTGTCAGGGATTACAATGAGCAGTTCTTC	CSVVRDYNEQFF
NA	NA	TRBJ2-5	TRBV2	TGTGCCAGCAGTGTGGGCGGGGTGGTCCAAGAGACCCAGTACTTC	CASSVGGVVQETQYF
NA	TRBD2	TRBJ2-2	TRBV5-5	TGTGCCAGCAGCTCATTGGCGGGACTAGCGGGGCCCGGGGAGCTGTTTTTT	CASSSLAGLAGPGELFF